This record covers a single TCR beta chain. What it binds is unknown. The data were taken from a study of T cells in localized non-small cell lung cancer. Study-level results: Adjacent lung held a median about 57 of the top 100 tumor clones. Heterogeneity cannot be ruled out, as sequencing used one tumor region only. Exceeding tumor, uninvolved adjacent lung had the highest T cell clonality.

This table comes from immunoSEQ multiplex PCR, and its TCRdb copy is limited to in-frame clones, with some not included. Of about 61,000 clones listed, over 85% are singletons. With 3 bases removed from V and 0 bases from J, the gap between germline ends came to 14 bases. Germline-derived CDR1 and CDR2 are SQVTM and ANQGSEA. This CDR3 region has 16 residues. V and J are TRBV29-1 and TRBJ2-2, with D maybe TRBD2 (6 bases). Source: peripheral blood, taken before any cancer treatment. The receptor was derived from a man aged 35 to 69 with stage I squamous cell lung carcinoma. CDR3 sequence (DNA): TGCAGCGTTGACGGAGGGGTGGGAGCGAACACCGGGGAGCTGTTTTTT. Translated: CSVDGGVGANTGELFF.